These 8 T cell receptor beta chains share one sample of origin, sequenced in a study of T cell repertoires in cytomegalovirus infection. From the reads, TCRdb called clonotypes with MiXCR, one entry per CDR3 protein. The profile shows 630,000 or so distinct CDR3 sequences, approximately 25% of them singletons. Sequencing was carried out using CD8+ T cells from PBMCs. These receptors were collected from a human donor in good health (CMV status not recorded). Some clones in this sample may be carry-over from other donors' samples.

The V gene is TRBV6-2 or TRBV6-3, the J gene TRBJ2-3; tentatively, D is TRBD2 (5 bases). The ends were cut back, 5 bases at V and 10 bases at J, with 13 bases in the middle. CDR3 length: 12 residues. Germline CDR1 and CDR2: MNHEY and SVGEGT. The CDR3 DNA sequence: TGTGCCAGCAGTCCCGGACTGTCCGCGCAGTATTTT. It translates to CASSPGLSAQYF.

There are a few counts of this clonotype. The V gene is TRBV10-3, the J gene TRBJ1-3; D is possibly TRBD1 (6 bases). CDR3 length: 16 residues. Per the germline V gene, CDR1 is ENHRY and CDR2 is SYGVKD. The ends were cut back, 3 bases at V and 0 bases at J, with 12 bases in the middle. The CDR3 region has the DNA TGTGCCATCAGTGAAACCGGACAGTTCTCTGGAAACACCATATATTTT. This translates into CAISETGQFSGNTIYF.

This clonotype was observed a handful of times. This rearrangement joins TRBV5-1 to TRBJ1-1; D gene unclear. Germline loops: CDR1 SGHRS, CDR2 YFSETQ. This CDR3 spans 16 amino acids. Trimming removed 0 bases from V and 1 base from J, with 13 bases in between. The CDR3 DNA reads TGCGCCAGCAGCTTGGCCGCAAGCGGCAGGAACACTGAAGCTTTCTTT. Amino acid sequence: CASSLAASGRNTEAFF.

This clonotype was detected only a few times. The chain carries TRBV6-4 and TRBJ2-7; D tentatively fits TRBD1 or TRBD2 (5 bases each). V was trimmed by 5 bases and J by 3 bases, leaving 14 bases between them. Germline V gene data show CDR1 as MRHNA and CDR2 as SNTAGT. The CDR3 totals 14 residues. The CDR3 here is CASSLSQGDYEQYF. The CDR3 region has the DNA TGTGCCAGCAGTTTGAGCCAGGGAGACTACGAGCAGTACTTC.

There are many counts of this clonotype. The V and J genes are TRBV7-9 and TRBJ2-1; D is perhaps TRBD1 (6 bases). This CDR3 has 16 residues. Trimming pared 0 bases from V and 0 bases from J, leaving 9 bases between. CDR1 is SEHNR and CDR2 is FQNEAQ in the germline V gene (reference sequence). CDR3 in amino acids: CASSLAWGLSYNEQFF. The DNA of the CDR3 is TGTGCCAGCAGCTTAGCGTGGGGGCTCTCCTACAATGAGCAGTTCTTC. Using reference TRBV7-9 and TRBJ2-1 for the parts outside the CDR3, the full variable domain is DTGVSQNPRHKITKRGQNVTFRCDPISEHNRLYWYRQTLGQGPEFLTYFQNEAQLEKSRLLSDRFSAERPKGSFSTLEIQRTEQGDSAMYLCASSLAWGLSYNEQFFGPGTRLTVL.

The CDR3 DNA sequence: TGTGCCAGCAGTGATCCCGACAGGGGGAACACCGGGGAGCTGTTTTTT. It translates to CASSDPDRGNTGELFF. The rearrangement joins TRBV25-1 to TRBJ2-2, with 8 bases that match TRBD1. The CDR3 is made up of 16 amino acids. Germline V CDR1 and CDR2: MGHDK, SYGVNS. V trimming: 3 bases; J trimming: 1 base; junction bases outside the gene matches: 4. Filled out from reference TRBV25-1 and TRBJ2-2, the complete variable domain reads EADIYQTPRYLVIGTGKKITLECSQTMGHDKMYWYQQDPGMELHLIHYSYGVNSTEKGDLSSESTVSRIRTEHFPLTLESARPSHTSQYLCASSDPDRGNTGELFFGEGSRLTVL.

The table lists this clonotype with a few counts. V is TRBV13 and J is TRBJ2-1, with D perhaps assigned TRBD1 or TRBD2 (5 bases each). V lost 5 bases to trimming and J lost 8 bases, with 16 bases between them. This CDR3 spans 14 amino acids. Germline V gives CDR1 PRHDT, CDR2 FYEKMQ (reference sequence). This CDR3 is CASSPPGREHEQFF. The CDR3 nucleotides read TGTGCCAGCAGCCCGCCGGGACGCGAACATGAGCAGTTCTTC.

This clonotype occurred many times. The chain joins TRBV5-5 to TRBJ2-5; D is unclear. This CDR3 comprises 15 residues. Trimming left V 4 bases short and J 3 bases short, with 16 bases between. Germline CDR1 reads SGHKS; CDR2 reads YYEKEE (reference sequence). The CDR3 DNA follows: TGTGCCAGCAGCCGTATGGAAGACTTAAAAGAGACCCAGTACTTC. Translation: CASSRMEDLKETQYF.